This T cell receptor (beta chain) was identified during a study of blood T cell repertoires in COVID-19. The overall study: Samples of COVID-19 (acute and convalescent) were obtained from the United States, Italy and Spain. From T cells, B-cell-depleted T cells, or PBMCs came the material, which was cDNA or gDNA.

As originally analysed: By means of reference gene primer amplification, nucleated cell counts were estimated. TCRdb's table, derived via immunoSEQ multiplex PCR, lists solely in-frame clones and lacks some. The V and J calls and clone size come from that table; D and trimming were worked out from the DNA. The table shows approximately 230,000 clones, with about 88% occurring only once. V lost 4 bases to trimming and J lost 4 bases, with 8 bases between them. Germline CDR1 and CDR2: SEHNR and FQNEAQ (reference sequence). This CDR3 is built from 14 residues. The sample taken for sequencing was peripheral blood. This clonotype was sampled from a woman between 40 and 55 years old who had recovered from COVID-19. The chain employs TRBV7-9 and TRBJ2-6, with D possibly TRBD1 on 6 matching bases. The DNA of the CDR3 is TGTGCCAGCAGCTCCACAGGGGGGGCCAACGTCCTGACTTTC. Protein product: CASSSTGGANVLTF.